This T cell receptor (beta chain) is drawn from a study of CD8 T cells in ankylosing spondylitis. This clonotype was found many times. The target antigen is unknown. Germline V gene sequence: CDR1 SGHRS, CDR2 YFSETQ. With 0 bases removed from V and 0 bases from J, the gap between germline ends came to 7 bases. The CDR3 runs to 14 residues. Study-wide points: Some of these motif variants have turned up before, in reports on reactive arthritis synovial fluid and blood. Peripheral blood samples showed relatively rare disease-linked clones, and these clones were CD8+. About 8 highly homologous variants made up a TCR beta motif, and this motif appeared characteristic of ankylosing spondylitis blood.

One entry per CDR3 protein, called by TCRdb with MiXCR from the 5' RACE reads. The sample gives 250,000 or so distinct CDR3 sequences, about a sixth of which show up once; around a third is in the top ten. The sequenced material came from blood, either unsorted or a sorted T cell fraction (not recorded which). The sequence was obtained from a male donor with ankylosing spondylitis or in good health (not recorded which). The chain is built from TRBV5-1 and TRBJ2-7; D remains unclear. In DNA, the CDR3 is TGCGCCAGCAGCTTGGACCCCGGCTCCTACGAGCAGTACTTC. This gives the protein CASSLDPGSYEQYF.